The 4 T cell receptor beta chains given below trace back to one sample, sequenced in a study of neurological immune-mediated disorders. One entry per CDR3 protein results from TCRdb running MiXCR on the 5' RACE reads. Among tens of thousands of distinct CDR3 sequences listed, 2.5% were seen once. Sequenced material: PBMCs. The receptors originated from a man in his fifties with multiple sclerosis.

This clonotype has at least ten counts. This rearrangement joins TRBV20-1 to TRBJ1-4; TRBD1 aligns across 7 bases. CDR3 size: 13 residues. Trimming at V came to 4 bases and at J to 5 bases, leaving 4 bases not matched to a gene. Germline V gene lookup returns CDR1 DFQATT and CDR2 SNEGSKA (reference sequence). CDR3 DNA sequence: TGCAGTGCTACGGGACAGCCCAATGAAAAACTGTTTTTT. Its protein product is CSATGQPNEKLFF.

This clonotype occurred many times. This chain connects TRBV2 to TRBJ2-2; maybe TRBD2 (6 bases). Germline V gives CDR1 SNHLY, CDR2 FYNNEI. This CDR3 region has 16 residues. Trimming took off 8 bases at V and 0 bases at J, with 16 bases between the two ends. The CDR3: CASALEGSTNTGELFF. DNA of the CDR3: TGTGCCAGCGCCTTGGAGGGGTCTACGAACACCGGGGAGCTGTTTTTT.

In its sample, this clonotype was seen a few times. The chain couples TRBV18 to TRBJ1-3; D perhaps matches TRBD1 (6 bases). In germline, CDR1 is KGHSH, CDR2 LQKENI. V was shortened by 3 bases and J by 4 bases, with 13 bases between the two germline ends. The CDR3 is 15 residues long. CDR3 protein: CASSPTSGVGNTIYF. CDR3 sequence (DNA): TGTGCCAGCTCACCGACCTCAGGGGTCGGAAACACCATATATTTT. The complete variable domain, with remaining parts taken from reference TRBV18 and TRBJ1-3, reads NAGVMQNPRHLVRRRGQEARLRCSPMKGHSHVYWYRQLPEEGLKFMVYLQKENIIDESGMPKERFSAEFPKEGPSILRIQQVVRGDSAAYFCASSPTSGVGNTIYFGEGSWLTVV.

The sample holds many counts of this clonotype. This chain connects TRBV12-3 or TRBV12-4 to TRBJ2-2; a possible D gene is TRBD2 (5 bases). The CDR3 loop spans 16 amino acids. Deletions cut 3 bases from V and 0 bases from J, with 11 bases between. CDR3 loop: CASSFRDYPNTGELFF. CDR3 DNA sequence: TGTGCCAGCAGTTTCCGAGACTATCCGAACACCGGGGAGCTGTTTTTT.